Sequencing of this TCR beta chain was carried out in a study of cytomegalovirus exposure and HLA in healthy donors. Study findings and constraints: An analysis was carried out later, and it reportedly showed fewer N-insertions in an Asian-associated ancestry cluster than the approximately 610-donor mean. An analysis that was carried out later associated 16,000 or so TCR beta sequences with HLA alleles at 0.05 false discovery rate.

PCR used 60 Vbeta primers and 13 Jbeta primers. Assay: immunoSEQ multiplex PCR; the TCRdb copy retains only in-frame clones and omits some. The sample lists under 150,000 clones; roughly 71% were seen once. As for this clone: Its target is unknown.

This clonotype originated in a woman aged 40 to 49 in good health and CMV-seronegative. Sequencing was performed on PBMCs.

Here the CDR3 DNA reads TGTGCCAGCACTTTGACAGGGAACACTGAAGCTTTCTTT. This translates into CASTLTGNTEAFF. The rearrangement uses TRBV6-1 and TRBJ1-1; D might be TRBD1 (6 bases). The CDR3 covers 13 residues. The V gene lost 7 bases and the J gene lost 1 base, with 10 bases spanning the gap. In germline, CDR1 is MNHNS, CDR2 SASEGT.